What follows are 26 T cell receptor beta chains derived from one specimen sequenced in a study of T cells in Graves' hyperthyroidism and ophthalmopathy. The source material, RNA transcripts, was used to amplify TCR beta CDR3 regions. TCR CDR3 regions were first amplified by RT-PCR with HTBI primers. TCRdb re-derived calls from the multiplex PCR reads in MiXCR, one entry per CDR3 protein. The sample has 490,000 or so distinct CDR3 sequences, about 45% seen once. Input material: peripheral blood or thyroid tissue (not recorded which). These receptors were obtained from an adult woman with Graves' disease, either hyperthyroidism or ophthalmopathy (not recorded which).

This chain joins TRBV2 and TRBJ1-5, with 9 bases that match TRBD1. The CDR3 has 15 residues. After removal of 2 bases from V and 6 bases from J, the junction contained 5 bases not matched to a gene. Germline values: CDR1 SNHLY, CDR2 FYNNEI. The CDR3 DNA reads TGTGCCAGCAGTGAATCCCCACAGGGGGCTCAGCCCCAGCATTTT. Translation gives CASSESPQGAQPQHF.

As DNA, the CDR3 is TGTGCCAGCAGCGGAGTCCGGGACAGTCATTCACCCCTCCACTTT. Protein: CASSGVRDSHSPLHF. This chain uses TRBV25-1 with TRBJ1-6; 7 positions agree with TRBD1. This CDR3 has 15 amino acids. Germline CDR1 is MGHDK and CDR2 is SYGVNS. The J segment lost 8 bases and the V segment lost 6 bases, leaving 10 bases of the junction unmatched. Combining the CDR3 with reference TRBV25-1 and TRBJ1-6 gives the whole variable domain EADIYQTPRYLVIGTGKKITLECSQTMGHDKMYWYQQDPGMELHLIHYSYGVNSTEKGDLSSESTVSRIRTEHFPLTLESARPSHTSQYLCASSGVRDSHSPLHFGNGTRLTVT.

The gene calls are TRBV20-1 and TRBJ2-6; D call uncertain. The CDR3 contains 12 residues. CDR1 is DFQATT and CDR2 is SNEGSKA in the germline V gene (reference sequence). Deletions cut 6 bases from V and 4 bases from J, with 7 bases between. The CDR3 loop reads CSAPRGANVLTF. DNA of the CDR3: TGCAGTGCCCCCCGAGGGGCCAACGTCCTGACTTTC.

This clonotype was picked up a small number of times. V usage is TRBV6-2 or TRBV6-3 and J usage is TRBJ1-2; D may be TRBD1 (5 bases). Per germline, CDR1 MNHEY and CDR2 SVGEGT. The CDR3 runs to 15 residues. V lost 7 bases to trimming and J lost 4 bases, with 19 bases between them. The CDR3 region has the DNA TGTGCCAGCAACTTACTGGGGCGCCGGAGCTATGGCTACACCTTC. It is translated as CASNLLGRRSYGYTF.

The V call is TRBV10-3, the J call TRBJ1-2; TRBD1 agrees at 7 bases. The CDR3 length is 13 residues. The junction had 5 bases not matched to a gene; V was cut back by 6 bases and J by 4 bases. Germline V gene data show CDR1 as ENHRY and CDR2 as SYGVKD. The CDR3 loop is CAIREGTVYGYTF. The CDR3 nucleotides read TGTGCCATCAGGGAGGGGACAGTCTATGGCTACACCTTC.

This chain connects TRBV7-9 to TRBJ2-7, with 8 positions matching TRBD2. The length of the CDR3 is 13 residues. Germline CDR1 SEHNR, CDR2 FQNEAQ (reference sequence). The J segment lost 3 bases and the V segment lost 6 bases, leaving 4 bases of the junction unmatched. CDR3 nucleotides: TGTGCCAGCAGTCAGCGGGAGAGCTACGAGCAGTACTTC. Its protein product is CASSQRESYEQYF.

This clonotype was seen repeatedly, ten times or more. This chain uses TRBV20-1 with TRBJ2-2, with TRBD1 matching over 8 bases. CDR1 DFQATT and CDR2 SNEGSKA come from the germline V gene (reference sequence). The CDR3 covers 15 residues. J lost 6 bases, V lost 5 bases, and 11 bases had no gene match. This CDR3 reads CSAPGRQGAAGELFF. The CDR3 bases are TGCAGTGCTCCTGGCAGGCAGGGGGCTGCCGGGGAGCTGTTTTTT.

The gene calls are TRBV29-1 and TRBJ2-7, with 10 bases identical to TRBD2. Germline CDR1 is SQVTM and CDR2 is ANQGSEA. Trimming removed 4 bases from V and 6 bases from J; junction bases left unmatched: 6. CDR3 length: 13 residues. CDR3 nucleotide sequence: TGCAGCGTTGTCGGGGTAGCGGGAGGCGAGCAGTACTTC. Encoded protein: CSVVGVAGGEQYF.

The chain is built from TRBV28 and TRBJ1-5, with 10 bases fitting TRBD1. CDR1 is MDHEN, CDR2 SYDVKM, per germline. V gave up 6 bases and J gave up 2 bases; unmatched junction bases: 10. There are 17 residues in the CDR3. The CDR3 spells CASSRQLGTGGNQPQHF. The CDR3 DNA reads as TGTGCCAGCAGCCGCCAACTGGGGACAGGGGGCAATCAGCCCCAGCATTTT.

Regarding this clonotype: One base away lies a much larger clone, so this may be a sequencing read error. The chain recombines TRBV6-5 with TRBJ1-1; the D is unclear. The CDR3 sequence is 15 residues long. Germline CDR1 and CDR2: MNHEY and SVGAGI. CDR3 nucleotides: TGTGCCAACAGTTACCCCGGAGGGCGGAACACTGAAGCTTTCTTT. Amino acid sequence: CANSYPGGRNTEAFF.

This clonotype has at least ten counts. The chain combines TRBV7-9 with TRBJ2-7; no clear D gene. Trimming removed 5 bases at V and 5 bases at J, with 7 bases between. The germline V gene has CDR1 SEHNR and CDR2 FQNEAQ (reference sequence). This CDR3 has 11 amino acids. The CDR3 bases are TGTGCCAGCAGCCACCGGGACGAGCAGTACTTC. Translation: CASSHRDEQYF.

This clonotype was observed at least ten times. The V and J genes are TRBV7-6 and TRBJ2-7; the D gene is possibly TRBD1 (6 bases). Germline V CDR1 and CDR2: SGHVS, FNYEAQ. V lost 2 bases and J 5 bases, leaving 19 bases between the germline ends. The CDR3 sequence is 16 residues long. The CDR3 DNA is TGTGCCAGCAGCTTAACCGGGACAAATAATCCTAACGAGCAGTACTTC. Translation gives CASSLTGTNNPNEQYF.

CDR3 residues: CASSLNTGSNNEKLFF. The CDR3 nucleotides read TGTGCCAGCAGTTTAAACACAGGGTCCAATAATGAAAAACTGTTTTTT. The V call is TRBV12-3 or TRBV12-4, the J call TRBJ1-4; tentative D call: TRBD1 (6 bases). The CDR3 sequence is 16 residues long. V dropped 2 bases and J dropped 4 bases, with 14 bases sitting between them.

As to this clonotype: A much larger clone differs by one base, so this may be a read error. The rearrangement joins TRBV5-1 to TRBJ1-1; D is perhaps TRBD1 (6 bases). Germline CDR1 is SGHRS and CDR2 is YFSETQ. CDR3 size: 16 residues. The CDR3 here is CTSSLLPQGSDTEAFF. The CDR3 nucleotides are TGCACCAGCAGCTTGTTGCCGCAGGGGTCGGACACTGAAGCTTTCTTT.

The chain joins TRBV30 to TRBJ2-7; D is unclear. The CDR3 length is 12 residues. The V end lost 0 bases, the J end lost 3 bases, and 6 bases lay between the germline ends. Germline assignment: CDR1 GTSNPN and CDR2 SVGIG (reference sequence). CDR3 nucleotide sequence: TGTGCCTGGAGTGTTTTTGGCTACGAGCAGTACTTC. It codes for CAWSVFGYEQYF.

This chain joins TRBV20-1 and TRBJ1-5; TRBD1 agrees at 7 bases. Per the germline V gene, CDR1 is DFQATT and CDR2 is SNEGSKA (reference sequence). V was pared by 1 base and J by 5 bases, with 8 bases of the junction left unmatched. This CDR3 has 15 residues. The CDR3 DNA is TGCAGTGCTAGAGCAACAGGGGTGGATTATCAGCCCCAGCATTTT. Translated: CSARATGVDYQPQHF.

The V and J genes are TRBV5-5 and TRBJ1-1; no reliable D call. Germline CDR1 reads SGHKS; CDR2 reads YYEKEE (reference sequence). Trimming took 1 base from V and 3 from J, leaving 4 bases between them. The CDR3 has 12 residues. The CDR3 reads CASSLSDTEAFF. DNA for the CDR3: TGTGCCAGCAGCTTGTCAGACACTGAAGCTTTCTTT. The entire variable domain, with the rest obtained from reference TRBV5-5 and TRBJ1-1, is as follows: DAGVTQSPTHLIKTRGQQVTLRCSPISGHKSVSWYQQVLGQGPQFIFQYYEKEERGRGNFPDRFSARQFPNYSSELNVNALLLGDSALYLCASSLSDTEAFFGQGTRLTVV.

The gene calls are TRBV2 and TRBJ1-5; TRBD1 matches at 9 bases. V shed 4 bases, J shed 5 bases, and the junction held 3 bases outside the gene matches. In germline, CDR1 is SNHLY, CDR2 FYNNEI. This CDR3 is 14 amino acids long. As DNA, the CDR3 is TGTGCCAGCAGTGTTGGACAGGGGTATCAGCCCCAGCATTTT. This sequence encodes CASSVGQGYQPQHF. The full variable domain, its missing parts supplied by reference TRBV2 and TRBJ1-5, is EPEVTQTPSHQVTQMGQEVILRCVPISNHLYFYWYRQILGQKVEFLVSFYNNEISEKSEIFDDQFSVERPDGSNFTLKIRSTKLEDSAMYFCASSVGQGYQPQHFGDGTRLSIL.

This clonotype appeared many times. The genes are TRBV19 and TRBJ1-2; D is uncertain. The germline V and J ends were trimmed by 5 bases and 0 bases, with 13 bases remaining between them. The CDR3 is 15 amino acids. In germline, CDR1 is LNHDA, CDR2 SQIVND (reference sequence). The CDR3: CASSGKILANYGYTF. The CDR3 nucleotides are TGTGCCAGTAGTGGGAAGATTCTGGCTAACTATGGCTACACCTTC.

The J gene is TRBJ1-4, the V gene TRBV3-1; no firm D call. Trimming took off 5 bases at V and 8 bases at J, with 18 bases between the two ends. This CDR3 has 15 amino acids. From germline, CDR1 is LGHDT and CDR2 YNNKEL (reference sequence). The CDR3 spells CASSSHSGFIEKLFF. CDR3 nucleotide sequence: TGTGCCAGCAGCTCTCACAGCGGCTTTATCGAAAAACTGTTTTTT. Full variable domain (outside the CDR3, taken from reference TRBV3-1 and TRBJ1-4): DTAVSQTPKYLVTQMGNDKSIKCEQNLGHDTMYWYKQDSKKFLKIMFSYNNKELIINETVPNRFSPKSPDKAHLNLHINSLELGDSAVYFCASSSHSGFIEKLFFGSGTQLSVL.

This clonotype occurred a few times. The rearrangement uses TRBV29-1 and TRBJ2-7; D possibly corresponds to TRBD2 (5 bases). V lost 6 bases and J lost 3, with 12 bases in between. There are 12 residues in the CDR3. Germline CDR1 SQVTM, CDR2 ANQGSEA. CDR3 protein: CSVLDGNYEQYF. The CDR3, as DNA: TGCAGCGTCCTTGACGGGAACTACGAGCAGTACTTC.

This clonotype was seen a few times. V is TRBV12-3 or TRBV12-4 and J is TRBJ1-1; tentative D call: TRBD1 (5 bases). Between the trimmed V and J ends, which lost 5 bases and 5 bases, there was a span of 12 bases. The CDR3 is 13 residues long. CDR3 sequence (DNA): TGTGCCAGCAGTCGGGGGATGAGTACTGAAGCTTTCTTT. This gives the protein CASSRGMSTEAFF.

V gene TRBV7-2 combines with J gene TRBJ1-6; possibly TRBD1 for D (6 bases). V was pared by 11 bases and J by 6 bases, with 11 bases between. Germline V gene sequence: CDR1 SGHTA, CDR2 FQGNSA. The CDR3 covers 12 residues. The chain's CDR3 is CAPGGANSPLHF. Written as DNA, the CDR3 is TGTGCCCCCGGGGGGGCTAATTCACCCCTCCACTTT.

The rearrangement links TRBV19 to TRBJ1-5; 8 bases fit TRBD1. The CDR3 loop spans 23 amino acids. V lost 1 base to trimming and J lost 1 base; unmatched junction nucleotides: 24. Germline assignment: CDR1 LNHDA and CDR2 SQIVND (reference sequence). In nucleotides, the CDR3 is TGTGCCAGTAGTATAGTGGGGGGACAGGAGACTTGGCCCCCTGACGGAAGCAATCAGCCCCAGCATTTT. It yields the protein CASSIVGGQETWPPDGSNQPQHF. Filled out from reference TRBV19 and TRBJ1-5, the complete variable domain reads DGGITQSPKYLFRKEGQNVTLSCEQNLNHDAMYWYRQDPGQGLRLIYYSQIVNDFQKGDIAEGYSVSREKKESFPLTVTSAQKNPTAFYLCASSIVGGQETWPPDGSNQPQHFGDGTRLSIL.

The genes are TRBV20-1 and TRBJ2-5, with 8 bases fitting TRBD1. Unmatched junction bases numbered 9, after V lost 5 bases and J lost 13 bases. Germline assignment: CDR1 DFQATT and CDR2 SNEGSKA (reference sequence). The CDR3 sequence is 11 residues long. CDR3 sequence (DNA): TGCAGTGCTTCCCCAGGGGGCCAGGTGTACTTC. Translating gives CSASPGGQVYF.

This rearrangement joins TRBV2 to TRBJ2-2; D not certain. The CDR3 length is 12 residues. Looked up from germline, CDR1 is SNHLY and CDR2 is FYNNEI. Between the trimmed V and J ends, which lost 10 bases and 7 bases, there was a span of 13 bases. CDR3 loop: CATGSFHGELFF. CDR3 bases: TGTGCCACTGGATCCTTTCACGGGGAGCTGTTTTTT.